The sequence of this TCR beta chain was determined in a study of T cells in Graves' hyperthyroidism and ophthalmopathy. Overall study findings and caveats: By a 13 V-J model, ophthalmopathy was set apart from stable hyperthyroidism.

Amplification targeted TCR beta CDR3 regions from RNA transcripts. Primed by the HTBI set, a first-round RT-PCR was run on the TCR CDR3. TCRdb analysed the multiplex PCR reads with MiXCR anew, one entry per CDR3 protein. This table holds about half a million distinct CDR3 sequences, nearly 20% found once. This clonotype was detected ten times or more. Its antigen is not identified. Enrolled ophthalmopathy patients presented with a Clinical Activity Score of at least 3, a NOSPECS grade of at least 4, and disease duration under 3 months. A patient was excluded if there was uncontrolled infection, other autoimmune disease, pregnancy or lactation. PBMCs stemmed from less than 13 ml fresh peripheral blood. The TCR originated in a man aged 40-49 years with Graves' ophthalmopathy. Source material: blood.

In nucleotides, the CDR3 is TGTGCCTGGGACAGCATCCAAGAGACCCAGTACTTC. Protein: CAWDSIQETQYF. The rearrangement links TRBV30 to TRBJ2-5; weak D call: TRBD1 (5 bases). This CDR3 contains 12 residues. Germline assignment: CDR1 GTSNPN and CDR2 SVGIG (reference sequence). V gave up 5 bases and J gave up 1 base, with 8 bases separating them.